The clone carrying this TCR beta chain came up a few times. Antigen specificity is unknown. It was by quantitative 5'-RACE with molecular barcodes that TCR beta libraries were made. TCRdb re-called the 5' RACE reads with MiXCR, one entry per CDR3 protein. Here the sample spans over 450,000 distinct CDR3 sequences, over 9.5% being singletons. These data come from a study of CD8 T cells in ankylosing spondylitis. Findings and limits, study-wide: Peripheral blood held disease-linked clones only at relatively low frequency, and these were CD8+. In ankylosing spondylitis blood, a motif of several highly homologous TCR beta variants appeared characteristic. Matched ankylosing spondylitis synovial fluid reportedly contained a significantly enriched population of disease-linked clones.

The germline CDR1 and CDR2 sequences are SGHRS and YFSETQ. The CDR3 contains 13 residues. V was shortened by 4 bases and J by 7 bases, with 12 bases between the two germline ends. Sequenced material: blood, either unsorted or a sorted T cell fraction (not recorded which). The clonotype originates from a male donor with ankylosing spondylitis. This sequence joins TRBV5-1 and TRBJ2-1, with a tentative D call TRBD2 (6 bases). The CDR3 DNA sequence: TGCGCCAGCAGCGGGGGGACTTTAAATGAGCAGTTCTTC. It is translated as CASSGGTLNEQFF.